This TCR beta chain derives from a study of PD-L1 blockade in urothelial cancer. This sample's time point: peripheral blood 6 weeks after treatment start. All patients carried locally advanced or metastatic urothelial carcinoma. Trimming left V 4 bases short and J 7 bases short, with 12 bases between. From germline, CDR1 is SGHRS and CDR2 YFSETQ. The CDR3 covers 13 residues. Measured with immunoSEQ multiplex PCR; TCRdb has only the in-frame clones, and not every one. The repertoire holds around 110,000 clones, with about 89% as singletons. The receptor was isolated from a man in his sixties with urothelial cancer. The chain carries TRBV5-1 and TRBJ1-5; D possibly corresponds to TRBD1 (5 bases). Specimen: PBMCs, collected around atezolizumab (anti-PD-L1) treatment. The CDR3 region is CASSPSTDQPQHF. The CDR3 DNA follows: TGCGCCAGCAGCCCCTCGACAGACCAGCCCCAGCATTTT.